This T cell receptor beta chain was documented in a study of blood T cell repertoires in COVID-19. Study information: Sites across the United States, Italy and Spain contributed samples from acute and convalescent COVID-19. PBMCs, B-cell-depleted T cells, or T cells were the source of the cDNA or gDNA that made up the material.

This clone occurred a few times. Other nucleotide sequences from this sample produce the same CDR3. Source study methods: For nucleated cells, counts were estimated from reference gene primer amplification. Repertoires were generated with immunoSEQ multiplex PCR, while TCRdb's copy carries only in-frame clones and drops some. V and J calls and clone size are as listed in that table; D and trimming were resolved from the DNA. Of fewer than 250,000 clones listed, around 84% are singletons. The CDR3 is 13 residues long. Trimming shortened V by 3 bases and J by 0 bases, and 8 bases separated the two germline ends. Germline V gene lookup returns CDR1 DFQATT and CDR2 SNEGSKA (reference sequence).

What was sequenced was peripheral blood. The receptor comes from a man in his fifties or sixties with acute or convalescent COVID-19. V usage is TRBV20-1 and J usage is TRBJ1-1; D is undetermined. The CDR3 spells CSASNSMNTEAFF. The CDR3 coding sequence is TGCAGTGCTAGTAACAGTATGAACACTGAAGCTTTCTTT.